This T cell receptor beta chain derives from a study of cytomegalovirus exposure and HLA in healthy donors. V shed 6 bases and J 2 bases; nucleotides not matched to a gene: 7. Germline V gives CDR1 SNHLY, CDR2 FYNNEI. The CDR3 length is 14 residues. TCRdb's table, derived via immunoSEQ multiplex PCR, lists solely in-frame clones and lacks some. The sample holds some 180,000 clones, about nine tenths seen once. The receptor was isolated from a young man in good health and CMV-seropositive. This chain uses TRBV2 with TRBJ2-7, with 7 bases aligning to TRBD1. The specimen sequenced was PBMCs. CDR3 in DNA: TGTGCCAGCAGAAGACAGGGAGACCCCTACGAGCAGTACTTC. It codes for CASRRQGDPYEQYF.